The rows below give T cell receptor beta chains drawn from one sample of a study of blood T cell repertoires in COVID-19. Sequenced by immunoSEQ multiplex PCR; TCRdb stores in-frame clones only, minus some. The table has about 480,000 clones, around 87% seen once; the top ten hold 1.8%. Sequencing was carried out using PBMCs or T cells enriched from blood (not recorded which). All receptors derive from a woman between 40 and 55 years old who had recovered from COVID-19. Both conserved end residues are part of each CDR3. D genes are given only for firm matches. For some rows the clone size is stated as once, few or many, or as a class when expanded; others skip it.

V,J,D,size,CDR3,DNA
TRBV30,TRBJ1-5,-,-,CAWSRPGAGDQPQHF,TGTGCCTGGAGTCGCCCAGGGGCTGGAGATCAGCCCCAGCATTTT
TRBV4-3,TRBJ2-1,TRBD2,-,CASSQEFQLAVYNEQFF,TGCGCCAGCAGCCAAGAATTTCAACTAGCGGTCTACAATGAGCAGTTCTTC
TRBV7-7,TRBJ2-7,TRBD2,-,CASSPAGVYEQYF,TGTGCTAGCAGCCCCGCGGGGGTTTACGAGCAGTACTTC
TRBV2,TRBJ2-5,-,-,CASSFEVETQYF,TGTGCCAGTTCTTTTGAGGTGGAGACCCAGTACTTC
TRBV28,TRBJ2-7,-,once,CASSLRGRSYEQYF,TGTGCCAGCAGTTTGCGGGGTCGCTCCTACGAGCAGTACTTC
TRBV5-6,TRBJ1-2,-,-,CASSLGRIYGYTF,TGTGCCAGCAGCTTAGGCAGGATCTATGGCTACACCTTC
TRBV5-4,TRBJ2-1,TRBD2,-,CASSLDLGLAGGNEQFF,TGTGCCAGCAGCTTGGACCTGGGACTAGCGGGAGGGAATGAGCAGTTCTTC
TRBV7-2,TRBJ1-2,TRBD1,-,CASSTRTGGGGYTF,TGTGCCAGCAGCACTCGGACAGGGGGCGGTGGCTACACCTTC
TRBV6-5,TRBJ1-5,-,-,CASRGPNQPQHF,TGTGCCAGCAGGGGCCCCAATCAGCCCCAGCATTTT
TRBV25-1,TRBJ2-7,-,-,CASSAPVTYEQYF,TGTGCCAGCAGTGCGCCGGTTACCTACGAGCAGTACTTC
TRBV4-3,TRBJ1-1,TRBD1,-,CASSQGRGRTEAFF,TGCGCCAGCAGCCAAGGGAGGGGGCGGACTGAAGCTTTCTTT
TRBV24-1,TRBJ2-1,TRBD2,-,CATSDLGGSGFNEQFF,TGTGCCACCAGTGATTTGGGCGGGAGCGGGTTTAATGAGCAGTTCTTC
TRBV18,TRBJ1-1,-,once,CASSPRSAGDTEAFF,TGTGCCAGCTCACCAAGGTCCGCGGGGGACACTGAAGCTTTCTTT
TRBV5-1,TRBJ2-7,-,-,CASSLWGQGQYF,TGCGCCAGCAGCTTGTGGGGTCAGGGTCAGTACTTC
TRBV4-1,TRBJ1-6,TRBD1,-,CASSQDFRGQSSSYNSPLHF,TGCGCCAGCAGCCAAGATTTTAGGGGACAGTCGAGCTCCTATAATTCACCCCTCCACTTT
TRBV4-3,TRBJ1-3,-,-,CASSLWGGDGNTIYF,TGCGCCAGCAGCCTCTGGGGGGGCGATGGAAACACCATATATTTT
TRBV7-9,TRBJ1-3,-,-,CASSLGLGNTIYF,TGTGCCAGCAGCTTGGGACTCGGAAACACCATATATTTT
TRBV4-2,TRBJ2-7,-,few,CASSQGSGTYEQYF,TGTGCCAGCAGCCAAGGATCAGGGACCTACGAGCAGTACTTC
TRBV7-2,TRBJ1-1,-,-,CASSLGGGSSEAFF,TGTGCCAGCAGCTTAGGTGGGGGCAGCTCTGAAGCTTTCTTT
TRBV7-6,TRBJ1-2,-,-,CASSLGLDTNYGYTF,TGTGCCAGCAGCTTAGGTCTGGACACTAACTATGGCTACACCTTC
TRBV10-3,TRBJ2-1,TRBD2,-,CAIRIAGEDEQFF,TGTGCCATACGGATAGCGGGAGAAGATGAGCAGTTCTTC
TRBV3-1/TRBV3-2,TRBJ1-1,TRBD1,once,CASSQSGTGEAFF,TGTGCCAGCAGCCAATCCGGGACAGGGGAGGCTTTCTTT
TRBV13,TRBJ2-7,TRBD2,-,CASSSQRGVKYEQYF,TGTGCCAGCAGCTCCCAGCGGGGCGTGAAATACGAGCAGTACTTC
TRBV19,TRBJ1-1,-,-,CASSRMSGGGTEAFF,TGTGCCAGTAGTCGGATGTCCGGGGGGGGCACTGAAGCTTTCTTT
TRBV5-1,TRBJ1-2,TRBD1,-,CASSFRTGDGYTF,TGCGCCAGCAGCTTCCGAACAGGGGATGGCTACACCTTC
TRBV3-1/TRBV3-2,TRBJ1-2,TRBD1,-,CASTPLGQGGGYTF,TGTGCCAGCACCCCCCTCGGACAGGGCGGCGGCTACACCTTC
TRBV4-3,TRBJ1-1,-,-,CASSQVRAGDMNTEAFF,TGCGCCAGCAGCCAAGTAAGGGCAGGGGACATGAACACTGAAGCTTTCTTT
TRBV11-1,TRBJ2-1,-,-,CASISAGLHEQFF,TGTGCCAGCATCTCGGCGGGTCTCCATGAGCAGTTCTTC
TRBV29-1,TRBJ2-2,TRBD2,-,CSVAGTSRYTGELFF,TGCAGCGTTGCCGGGACTAGCAGATACACCGGGGAGCTGTTTTTT
TRBV14,TRBJ1-5,-,-,CASSPRSNQPQHF,TGTGCCAGCAGCCCCCGGAGCAATCAGCCCCAGCATTTT
TRBV30,TRBJ1-2,-,-,CAWSVPGDRGYTF,TGTGCCTGGAGTGTACCGGGGGATCGGGGCTACACCTTC
TRBV28,TRBJ1-5,-,-,CASSYPPGPQHF,TGTGCCAGCAGTTACCCCCCCGGGCCCCAGCATTTT
TRBV4-1,TRBJ2-1,TRBD2,few,CASSQGLAGENEQFF,TGCGCCAGCAGCCAGGGGCTAGCGGGAGAGAATGAGCAGTTCTTC
TRBV30,TRBJ1-1,-,-,CAWSVRGLRAQAFF,TGTGCCTGGAGTGTACGCGGGCTAAGGGCTCAAGCTTTCTTT
TRBV5-6,TRBJ2-2,TRBD2,-,CASSAGTSGRNTGELFF,TGTGCCAGCAGTGCCGGGACTAGCGGGAGGAACACCGGGGAGCTGTTTTTT
TRBV9,TRBJ2-2,-,-,CASSVVPTNTGELFF,TGTGCCAGCAGCGTAGTACCTACGAACACCGGGGAGCTGTTTTTT
TRBV20-1,TRBJ1-4,-,-,CSASSGGVDEKLFF,TGCAGTGCTAGTAGCGGGGGCGTAGATGAAAAACTGTTTTTT
TRBV5-4,TRBJ1-2,-,-,CASSLYPGSLGGYTF,TGTGCCAGCAGCTTGTACCCCGGGTCGCTTGGTGGCTACACCTTC